The clone carrying this TCR beta chain was detected only a few times. Its specificity is not known. The data derive from a study of vaccination and CD4 T cells after COVID-19. Study in general: Overlapping peptides covering the spike proteins of SARS-CoV-2, HCoV-NL63, HCoV-OC43 and HCoV-229E were added to stimulate cells.

V was trimmed by 0 bases and J by 11 bases, leaving 13 bases between them. The length of the CDR3 is 13 residues. The germline V gene has CDR1 MNHEY and CDR2 SVGAGI. Documented treatment: roughly 10-day PBMC culture with coronavirus spike peptide pools or control peptides (ViraFEST assay). ViraFEST stimulated the growth of antigen-specific T cells using peptide pools and subsequently profiled their TCRs by sequencing. Sequencing of cultured CD4+ T cell DNA used the Oncomine TCR Beta short-read assay. TCRdb redid the calling of the PCR reads with MiXCR, one entry per CDR3 protein. The top ten clones hold 8.5% to 10% of a sample with around 20,000 distinct CDR3 sequences, 40% of them seen once.

This receptor was taken from a human donor who had recovered from COVID-19. This chain connects TRBV6-5 to TRBJ1-1; maybe TRBD1 (5 bases). This sample comprised CD4+ T cells from blood, cultured in vitro, obtained after SARS-CoV-2 vaccination. CDR3 sequence (DNA): TGTGCCAGCAGTTACTCGAAGTCCGAGGGGGCTTTCTTT. This encodes CASSYSKSEGAFF.